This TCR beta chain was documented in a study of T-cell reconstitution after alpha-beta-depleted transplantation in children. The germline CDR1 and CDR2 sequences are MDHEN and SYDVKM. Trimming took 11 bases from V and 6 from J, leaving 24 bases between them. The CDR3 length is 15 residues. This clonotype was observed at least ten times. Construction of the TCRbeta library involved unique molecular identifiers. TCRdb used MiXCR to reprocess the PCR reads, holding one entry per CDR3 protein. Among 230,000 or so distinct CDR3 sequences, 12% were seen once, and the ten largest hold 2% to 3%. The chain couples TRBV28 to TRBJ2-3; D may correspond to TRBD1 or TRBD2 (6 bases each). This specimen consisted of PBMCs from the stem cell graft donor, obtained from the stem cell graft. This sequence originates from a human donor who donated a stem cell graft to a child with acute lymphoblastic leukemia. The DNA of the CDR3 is TGTGCCGGAGGGGGAGGACCCCGAAAGGCCGATACGCAGTATTTT. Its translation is CAGGGGPRKADTQYF.